The 3 T cell receptor beta chains listed next were all sequenced from one sample in a study of T cell repertoires in cytomegalovirus infection. TCRdb analysed the reads with MiXCR anew, one entry per CDR3 protein. Among 600,000 to 800,000 distinct CDR3 sequences listed, approximately 24% were seen once. The sample taken for sequencing was CD8+ T cells from PBMCs. The receptors derive from a human donor in good health (CMV status not recorded). Some clones in this sample may be carry-over from other donors' samples.

This clonotype came up many times. The V gene is TRBV5-6, the J gene TRBJ1-5; D not resolved. Germline CDR1 reads SGHDT; CDR2 reads YYEEEE. Trimming shortened V by 1 base and J by 4 bases, and 6 bases separated the two germline ends. CDR3 length: 13 residues. The CDR3 here is CASSLTNNQPQHF. Written as DNA, the CDR3 is TGTGCCAGCAGCTTGACGAATAATCAGCCCCAGCATTTT.

This clonotype has a count of ten or more. J is TRBJ1-2 and V is TRBV10-3; 9 bases are shared with TRBD1. Germline CDR1 reads ENHRY; CDR2 reads SYGVKD. The junction had 0 bases not matched to a gene; V was cut back by 6 bases and J by 7 bases. CDR3 length equals 11 residues. CDR3 loop: CAIRDRGGYTF. The CDR3 region has the DNA TGTGCCATCAGGGACAGGGGTGGCTACACCTTC.

The V and J genes are TRBV18 and TRBJ2-3; D unclear. Germline V gene lookup returns CDR1 KGHSH and CDR2 LQKENI. The V and J ends lost 7 bases and 3 bases respectively, with 8 bases between them. This CDR3 is 12 amino acids long. CDR3 residues: CASFTPTDTQYF. The CDR3 nucleotides are TGTGCCAGCTTCACACCAACAGATACGCAGTATTTT.